The 21 T cell receptor beta chains below come from one sample, sequenced in a study of siplizumab effects on memory and regulatory T cells. Sequencing used immunoSEQ multiplex PCR; TCRdb keeps in-frame clones, though not all of them. The repertoire includes around 120,000 clones, around 94% of them detected once, and under 2% sits in the top ten. Sample: non-Treg CD4+ T cells sorted from blood. The receptors come from a human donor in good health.

This rearrangement joins TRBV7-2 to TRBJ2-1, with 7 bases identical to TRBD1. With V trimmed by 5 bases and J by 3 bases, 7 bases remained unmatched. The CDR3 sequence is 15 residues long. Germline V gives CDR1 SGHTA, CDR2 FQGNSA. The CDR3 DNA is TGTGCCAGCAGCCTATTTGGGACAGTCTACAATGAGCAGTTCTTC. Protein sequence: CASSLFGTVYNEQFF.

The rearrangement joins TRBV19 to TRBJ2-5, with 8 bases identical to TRBD2. The CDR3 is made up of 15 amino acids. With V trimmed by 2 bases and J by 2 bases, 4 bases remained unmatched. Germline CDR1 reads LNHDA; CDR2 reads SQIVND (reference sequence). CDR3 bases: TGTGCCAGTAGTATATCCGGGGGGGGTCAAGAGACCCAGTACTTC. Protein product: CASSISGGGQETQYF.

V gene TRBV5-6 combines with J gene TRBJ1-5; 7 nucleotides agree with TRBD1. The CDR3 consists of 16 residues. Looked up from germline, CDR1 is SGHDT and CDR2 is YYEEEE. Losses at the gene ends were 2 bases for V and 0 bases for J; bases not matched to a gene: 5. The CDR3 protein is CASSFTTGDSNQPQHF. The CDR3 DNA reads as TGTGCCAGCAGCTTTACAACAGGGGATAGCAATCAGCCCCAGCATTTT.

The J gene is TRBJ1-1, the V gene TRBV11-2; D is perhaps TRBD1 (5 bases). Per the germline V gene, CDR1 is SGHAT and CDR2 is FQNNGV. This CDR3 has 14 amino acids. The ends were cut back, 0 bases at V and 4 bases at J, with 9 bases in the middle. The CDR3 DNA is TGTGCCAGCAGCTTAGATTGGGGGGGCACTGAAGCTTTCTTT. Translating gives CASSLDWGGTEAFF.

The gene calls are TRBV10-3 and TRBJ2-3; either TRBD1 or TRBD2 may fit D (5 bases each). V was clipped by 10 bases and J by 6 bases, with 17 bases between them. The CDR3 runs 13 residues. Germline V gene sequence: CDR1 ENHRY, CDR2 SYGVKD. CDR3 in amino acids: CATQMGERDTQYF. The CDR3, as DNA: TGTGCCACCCAGATGGGGGAAAGGGATACGCAGTATTTT.

The chain has TRBV5-1 and TRBJ2-2; possibly TRBD1 for D (6 bases). The V gene lost 4 bases and the J gene lost 1 base, with 20 bases spanning the gap. CDR1 and CDR2 (germline): SGHRS, YFSETQ. CDR3 length: 18 amino acids. CDR3 DNA sequence: TGCGCCAGCAGCCTGGGGGCCCCGTTGCGGTGGAACACCGGGGAGCTGTTTTTT. Amino acid sequence: CASSLGAPLRWNTGELFF.

V gene TRBV5-8 combines with J gene TRBJ2-7, with D maybe TRBD1 (6 bases). CDR1 SGHTS and CDR2 YDEGEE come from the germline V gene. V was cut by 2 bases and J by 1 base, with 10 bases left in between. The CDR3 runs to 14 residues. The CDR3 reads CASSFTGFSYEQYF. The CDR3 DNA is TGTGCCAGCAGCTTTACAGGGTTTTCCTACGAGCAGTACTTC.

The chain uses TRBV11-2 and TRBJ2-2, with 7 bases that match TRBD2. Germline V CDR1 and CDR2: SGHAT, FQNNGV. Germline trimming cut 5 bases from V and 4 bases from J; bases unmatched to any gene: 10. The CDR3 length is 16 residues. The CDR3 DNA follows: TGTGCCAGCAGCCACGCACTAGCGAGGAGCACCGGGGAGCTGTTTTTT. Translation: CASSHALARSTGELFF.

The chain uses TRBV5-6 and TRBJ2-1; the D gene could be TRBD1 or TRBD2 (5 bases each). The length of the CDR3 is 12 residues. The germline CDR1 and CDR2 sequences are SGHDT and YYEEEE. Deletions cut 6 bases from V and 7 bases from J, with 11 bases between. The CDR3 protein is CASILGGNEQFF. In nucleotides, the CDR3 is TGTGCCAGCATCCTTGGGGGTAATGAGCAGTTCTTC.

This sequence joins TRBV6-5 and TRBJ1-2, with 8 nucleotides matching TRBD1. This CDR3 region has 15 residues. V was pared by 0 bases and J by 6 bases, with 6 bases of the junction left unmatched. The germline gives CDR1 MNHEY, CDR2 SVGAGI. The CDR3 region is CASSYSQGANDGYTF. The CDR3 nucleotides are TGTGCCAGCAGTTACTCGCAGGGGGCGAATGATGGCTACACCTTC.

This rearrangement joins TRBV11-2 to TRBJ2-1; 9 bases agree with TRBD2. Losses at the gene ends were 4 bases for V and 4 bases for J; bases not matched to a gene: 8. The CDR3 loop spans 16 amino acids. Germline lookup yields CDR1 SGHAT and CDR2 FQNNGV. The CDR3 region has the DNA TGTGCCAGCAGCTCAAGCGGGGGGAAAGAATACAATGAGCAGTTCTTC. It is translated as CASSSSGGKEYNEQFF.

The sample holds a few counts of this clone. V gene TRBV10-3 combines with J gene TRBJ1-2; possible D gene TRBD1, 5 bases. The CDR3 covers 11 residues. The V gene's germline CDR1 is ENHRY and CDR2 SYGVKD. V was trimmed by 4 bases and J by 8 bases, leaving 8 bases between them. The CDR3 DNA is TGTGCCATCAGTGCAGGGTTCGGCTACACCTTC. It yields the protein CAISAGFGYTF.

The chain is built from TRBV7-6 and TRBJ2-1; TRBD2 agrees at 9 bases. The CDR3 length is 17 residues. Trimming cost V 1 base and J 8 bases; bases outside gene matches: 12. CDR1 is SGHVS, CDR2 FNYEAQ, per germline. The CDR3 DNA sequence: TGTGCCAGCAGCTTAGGAGTCGGGCTAGCGGGGCGAGATGAGCAGTTCTTC. Its protein product is CASSLGVGLAGRDEQFF.

Only one count was recorded for this clone. The V and J genes are TRBV10-3 and TRBJ2-5; D may be TRBD2 (6 bases). The CDR3 runs to 15 residues. Germline values: CDR1 ENHRY, CDR2 SYGVKD. Trimming took off 4 bases at V and 1 base at J, with 13 bases between the two ends. In nucleotides, the CDR3 is TGTGCCATCAGTGGGGGTACTAGCTCCCAAGAGACCCAGTACTTC. This sequence encodes CAISGGTSSQETQYF.

The genes are TRBV6-1 and TRBJ2-2, with TRBD1 matching 7 bases. Germline values: CDR1 MNHNS, CDR2 SASEGT. Trimming removed 6 bases from V and 0 bases from J; junction bases left unmatched: 4. CDR3 size: 15 residues. The CDR3 DNA is TGTGCCAGCAGGTCCGGGACAGCGAACACCGGGGAGCTGTTTTTT. Residues: CASRSGTANTGELFF.

This clone was seen just once. The V gene is TRBV28, the J gene TRBJ1-2; no clear D. CDR3 size: 11 residues. V was clipped by 6 bases and J by 2 bases, with 4 bases between them. Germline V lookup: CDR1 MDHEN, CDR2 SYDVKM. The CDR3 is CASRGNYGYTF. CDR3 nucleotide sequence: TGTGCCAGCAGAGGAAACTATGGCTACACCTTC.

The chain uses TRBV5-1 and TRBJ2-6; the D is unclear. The CDR3 is 15 residues long. Germline CDR1 SGHRS, CDR2 YFSETQ. V was clipped by 0 bases and J by 0 bases, with 4 bases between them. CDR3 bases: TGCGCCAGCAGCTTGGGAGACTCTGGGGCCAACGTCCTGACTTTC. It codes for CASSLGDSGANVLTF.

This chain uses TRBV7-2 with TRBJ1-1, with TRBD1 identical over 7 bases. The CDR3 runs 14 residues. Germline trimming cut 6 bases from V and 5 bases from J; bases unmatched to any gene: 9. Germline V gene data show CDR1 as SGHTA and CDR2 as FQGNSA. The CDR3 sequence is CASSLPWTGTEAFF. CDR3 sequence (DNA): TGTGCCAGCAGTCTACCCTGGACAGGAACTGAAGCTTTCTTT.

This clone came up a few times. V and J are TRBV6-1 and TRBJ1-5; 10 bases align to TRBD1. J gave up 4 bases and V 5 bases, and 5 bases lay outside the gene matches. Germline V gene data show CDR1 as MNHNS and CDR2 as SASEGT. The CDR3 is 15 residues long. CDR3 bases: TGTGCCAGCAGTCGTGGGACAGGGGAGAATCAGCCCCAGCATTTT. The encoded protein is CASSRGTGENQPQHF.

V is TRBV6-1 and J is TRBJ1-4; no firm D call. The CDR3 consists of 11 residues. V was clipped by 7 bases and J by 5 bases, with 5 bases between them. Germline assignment: CDR1 MNHNS and CDR2 SASEGT. CDR3 protein: CASTLNEKLFF. CDR3 in DNA: TGTGCCAGCACTCTGAATGAAAAACTGTTTTTT.

The J gene is TRBJ2-1, the V gene TRBV9; 13 nucleotides match TRBD2. Per the germline V gene, CDR1 is SGDLS and CDR2 is YYNGEE. The CDR3 spans 18 residues. The J segment lost 4 bases and the V segment lost 0 bases, leaving 7 bases of the junction unmatched. In DNA, the CDR3 is TGTGCCAGCAGCGTAGCTTGGACTAGCGGGAGCAAATACAATGAGCAGTTCTTC. It encodes CASSVAWTSGSKYNEQFF.